The clone carrying this T cell receptor beta chain was recorded at least ten times. The time point is: newly diagnosed GD, antithyroid drugs for less than 3 months. Extracted PBMC RNA gave rise to the TCR library. In building TCR beta libraries, iRepertoire HTBI primers were used together with Arm-PCR of CDR3 regions. TCRdb ran MiXCR on the multiplex PCR reads and lists one entry per CDR3 protein. The sample contains over 500,000 distinct CDR3 sequences, 16% of which appear only once. The record originates from a study of regulatory T cells in long-lasting Graves disease. Germline-derived CDR1 and CDR2 are MNHEY and SMNVEV (reference sequence). This CDR3 comprises 14 residues. V was trimmed by 3 bases and J by 2 bases, leaving 8 bases between them. The same specimen was also included in a second study, on T cells in Graves' hyperthyroidism and ophthalmopathy. From that second work: Most clonotypes expanded in thyroid above 0.001 were likewise present in blood.

The specimen comprised peripheral blood mononuclear cells (PBMCs), sampled at new diagnosis, from a patient treated with antithyroid drugs. The chain combines TRBV27 with TRBJ2-1; no clear D gene. The receptor's source is a man between 18 and 29 years old with Graves disease. The CDR3, as DNA: TGTGCCAGCAGTTTCAGCCGGGCCTACAATGAGCAGTTCTTC. Protein: CASSFSRAYNEQFF.